Below are 24 T cell receptor beta chains sequenced from a single sample in a study of blood T cell repertoires in COVID-19. Only in-frame clones appear in the TCRdb table, and some are missing; sequencing was by immunoSEQ multiplex PCR. The table records 65,000 to 95,000 clones, around 91% of them present only once. Sequenced sample: peripheral blood. The receptors were sampled from a man between 65 and 80 years old with active or convalescent COVID-19.

This sequence joins TRBV19 and TRBJ1-1; D is uncertain. The CDR3 covers 13 residues. The V end was cut by 3 bases, the J end by 3 bases, with 8 bases between. CDR1 and CDR2 (germline): LNHDA, SQIVND (reference sequence). This chain's CDR3 is CASSISVYTEAFF. CDR3 sequence (DNA): TGTGCCAGTAGTATTTCCGTATACACTGAAGCTTTCTTT. The variable domain in full, completed from reference TRBV19 and TRBJ1-1, reads DGGITQSPKYLFRKEGQNVTLSCEQNLNHDAMYWYRQDPGQGLRLIYYSQIVNDFQKGDIAEGYSVSREKKESFPLTVTSAQKNPTAFYLCASSISVYTEAFFGQGTRLTVV.

This chain connects TRBV9 to TRBJ2-7; 9 nucleotides agree with TRBD1. The germline V gene encodes CDR1 SGDLS and CDR2 YYNGEE. CDR3 length: 14 amino acids. J lost 7 bases, V lost 0 bases, and 5 bases had no gene match. The CDR3 DNA reads as TGTGCCAGCAGCGTAGAACAGGGGGCAGGGGAGCAGTACTTC. Its protein product is CASSVEQGAGEQYF.

The rearrangement links TRBV6-5 to TRBJ1-2, with 8 bases matching TRBD1. This CDR3 is built from 13 residues. V shed 8 bases and J 8 bases; nucleotides not matched to a gene: 10. The germline V gene has CDR1 MNHEY and CDR2 SVGAGI. CDR3 sequence reads: CASGRGQGGGYTF. The CDR3 bases are TGTGCCAGCGGCCGAGGACAGGGTGGAGGCTACACCTTC.

The V call is TRBV20-1, the J call TRBJ2-7; 8 positions agree with TRBD1. Germline CDR1 DFQATT, CDR2 SNEGSKA (reference sequence). V lost 3 bases to trimming and J lost 1 base; unmatched junction nucleotides: 5. There are 14 residues in the CDR3. Here the CDR3 reads CSASATGVSYEQYF. CDR3 DNA: TGCAGTGCTAGTGCGACAGGGGTTTCCTACGAGCAGTACTTC.

The chain couples TRBV7-3 to TRBJ1-2; 7 bases fit TRBD1. The CDR3 runs to 14 residues. Germline V CDR1 and CDR2: SGHTA, FQGTGA. The V gene end was trimmed by 4 bases and the J gene end by 3 bases; junction bases not matched to a gene: 5. The CDR3 is CASSWGRGDYGYTF. The CDR3 DNA sequence: TGTGCCAGCAGCTGGGGCAGGGGGGACTATGGCTACACCTTC.

Only a few counts were recorded for this clone. V gene TRBV19 combines with J gene TRBJ1-1; 8 bases are a match to TRBD1. J lost 1 base, V lost 5 bases, and 3 bases had no gene match. The CDR3 contains 14 residues. CDR1 and CDR2 (germline): LNHDA, SQIVND (reference sequence). The CDR3 reads CASSPGTGNTEAFF. In DNA, the CDR3 is TGTGCCAGTAGTCCAGGGACAGGGAACACTGAAGCTTTCTTT.

V and J are TRBV3-1 (or the pseudogene TRBV3-2) and TRBJ1-4; 10 nucleotides match TRBD1. The CDR3 covers 20 residues. Germline values: CDR1 LGHDT, CDR2 YNNKEL (reference sequence). V lost 5 bases to trimming and J lost 0 bases; unmatched junction nucleotides: 15. CDR3 sequence: CASSSPRGTGVTPTNEKLFF. The CDR3 DNA is TGTGCCAGCAGCTCTCCTAGGGGGACAGGGGTAACTCCAACTAATGAAAAACTGTTTTTT.

This chain links TRBV11-3 with TRBJ2-3; D remains ambiguous. This CDR3 is built from 14 residues. V was cut by 0 bases and J by 1 base, with 5 bases left in between. The germline gives CDR1 SGHNT, CDR2 YENEEA. Written as DNA, the CDR3 is TGTGCCAGCAGCTTAGACGGTGGCACAGATACGCAGTATTTT. Translation: CASSLDGGTDTQYF.

The rearrangement links TRBV5-1 to TRBJ1-1, with a weak D call TRBD1 (5 bases). The V gene lost 1 base and the J gene lost 5 bases, with 18 bases spanning the gap. Germline CDR1 is SGHRS and CDR2 is YFSETQ. CDR3 length: 16 residues. The CDR3 protein is CASSLSADRPWTEAFF. CDR3 nucleotides: TGCGCCAGCAGCTTGTCGGCCGACAGACCGTGGACTGAAGCTTTCTTT.

This chain joins TRBV11-2 and TRBJ2-7, with D possibly TRBD2 on 5 matching bases. Looked up from germline, CDR1 is SGHAT and CDR2 is FQNNGV. This CDR3 is built from 13 residues. V was clipped by 0 bases and J by 4 bases, with 7 bases between them. The CDR3: CASSLEAGYEQYF. The CDR3 DNA follows: TGTGCCAGCAGCTTAGAGGCGGGTTACGAGCAGTACTTC.

This chain connects TRBV27 to TRBJ2-3, with D perhaps matching TRBD1 (5 bases). The V gene lost 5 bases and the J gene lost 4 bases, with 16 bases spanning the gap. In germline, CDR1 is MNHEY, CDR2 SMNVEV (reference sequence). The CDR3 runs to 15 residues. The CDR3 DNA reads TGTGCCAGCAGTGCCGTTAATCCAGGGTCAGATACGCAGTATTTT. It specifies CASSAVNPGSDTQYF.

The V gene is TRBV24-1, the J gene TRBJ2-1; 7 nucleotides match TRBD1. V lost 7 bases, J lost 5 bases, and 7 bases stayed unmatched. The CDR3 length is 14 residues. CDR1 KGHDR and CDR2 SFDVKD come from the germline V gene. The CDR3 DNA sequence: TGTGCCACCAGGGGAAACAGGGGTAACAATGAGCAGTTCTTC. Its protein is CATRGNRGNNEQFF.

V gene TRBV19 combines with J gene TRBJ1-5, with D perhaps TRBD1 (6 bases). Germline values: CDR1 LNHDA, CDR2 SQIVND (reference sequence). The V end was cut by 0 bases, the J end by 8 bases, with 8 bases between. The CDR3 totals 13 residues. The CDR3 spells CASSIDRGKPQHF. The CDR3 DNA follows: TGTGCCAGTAGTATAGACAGGGGCAAGCCCCAGCATTTT.

V gene TRBV9 combines with J gene TRBJ2-2, with D perhaps matching TRBD1 (5 bases). This CDR3 is 15 amino acids long. Germline values: CDR1 SGDLS, CDR2 YYNGEE. V dropped 3 bases and J dropped 9 bases, with 18 bases sitting between them. CDR3 amino acids: CASSETSRGARELFF. The DNA of the CDR3 is TGTGCCAGCAGCGAGACAAGCCGTGGGGCACGGGAGCTGTTTTTT.

The gene calls are TRBV30 and TRBJ1-4; 9 bases line up with TRBD1. With 2 bases clipped from V and 1 base from J, the junction kept 5 bases outside the gene matches. The V gene's germline CDR1 is GTSNPN and CDR2 SVGIG (reference sequence). The CDR3 length is 16 residues. The CDR3 loop reads CAWSRGQGETNEKLFF. The CDR3 nucleotides read TGTGCCTGGAGTCGGGGACAGGGAGAAACTAATGAAAAACTGTTTTTT.

The J gene is TRBJ2-1, the V gene TRBV28, with D perhaps TRBD1 (7 bases). Trimming removed 7 bases at V and 5 bases at J, with 15 bases between. This CDR3 is 14 amino acids long. In germline, CDR1 is MDHEN, CDR2 SYDVKM. The CDR3 DNA follows: TGTGCCAGCAACCTGGGCAGGGGGGACAATGAGCAGTTCTTC. Protein sequence: CASNLGRGDNEQFF.

The rearrangement joins TRBV20-1 to TRBJ1-5; 11 nucleotides agree with TRBD1. The junction had 8 bases not matched to a gene; V was cut back by 3 bases and J by 7 bases. The CDR3 has 15 amino acids. The germline CDR1 and CDR2 sequences are DFQATT and SNEGSKA (reference sequence). The CDR3 sequence is CSASEGTGGEQPQHF. The CDR3 DNA reads as TGCAGTGCTAGTGAAGGGACAGGGGGTGAACAGCCCCAGCATTTT.

The chain is built from TRBV27 and TRBJ2-4, with 8 positions matching TRBD1. This CDR3 comprises 14 residues. Germline assignment: CDR1 MNHEY and CDR2 SMNVEV (reference sequence). V shed 5 bases and J 8 bases; nucleotides not matched to a gene: 8. The CDR3 DNA follows: TGTGCCAGCAGTCTAAGACAGGGGTTGGACATTCAGTACTTC. Translating it yields CASSLRQGLDIQYF.

V and J are TRBV11-2 and TRBJ2-7; TRBD2 matches 15 bases. Germline loops: CDR1 SGHAT, CDR2 FQNNGV. V gave up 4 bases and J gave up 2 bases; unmatched junction bases: 9. CDR3 length: 18 amino acids. CDR3 sequence reads: CASSYTGTSGGLTYEQYF. The CDR3 nucleotides read TGTGCCAGCAGCTATACCGGGACTAGCGGGGGGCTCACCTACGAGCAGTACTTC.

The chain has TRBV5-1 and TRBJ2-3; 9 bases are shared with TRBD1. The V gene end was trimmed by 4 bases and the J gene end by 3 bases; junction bases not matched to a gene: 12. The CDR3 extends over 17 amino acids. CDR1 and CDR2 (germline): SGHRS, YFSETQ. The CDR3 region is CASSITGTGFVTDTQYF. CDR3 coding DNA: TGCGCCAGCAGCATTACCGGGACAGGGTTCGTAACAGATACGCAGTATTTT. Variable domain in full (rest from reference TRBV5-1 and TRBJ2-3): KAGVTQTPRYLIKTRGQQVTLSCSPISGHRSVSWYQQTPGQGLQFLFEYFSETQRNKGNFPGRFSGRQFSNSRSEMNVSTLELGDSALYLCASSITGTGFVTDTQYFGPGTRLTVL.

The chain joins TRBV24-1 to TRBJ2-1, with 10 bases aligning to TRBD2. Per germline, CDR1 KGHDR and CDR2 SFDVKD. The CDR3 is 19 amino acids. V lost 7 bases, J lost 3 bases, and 17 bases stayed unmatched. For the CDR3, the DNA is TGTGCCACCAGCACTTTTGAAGGGAGCGGGGGGGGCCGCTACAATGAGCAGTTCTTC. Its protein is CATSTFEGSGGGRYNEQFF.

V usage is TRBV28 and J usage is TRBJ1-1, with 7 bases aligning to TRBD1. The CDR3 runs to 13 residues. The V gene's germline CDR1 is MDHEN and CDR2 SYDVKM. V lost 4 bases to trimming and J lost 3 bases; unmatched junction nucleotides: 2. The CDR3: CASSSTGDTEAFF. DNA for the CDR3: TGTGCCAGCAGTTCAACAGGGGACACTGAAGCTTTCTTT.

CDR3 DNA sequence: TGTGCCAGCAGCCGGGGGGGTCCTGGAAACACCATATATTTT. Translation: CASSRGGPGNTIYF. This chain links TRBV3-1 (or the pseudogene TRBV3-2) with TRBJ1-3; a possible D gene is TRBD1 (5 bases). CDR3 length: 14 amino acids. The V gene lost 4 bases and the J gene lost 2 bases, with 9 bases spanning the gap. Germline CDR1 and CDR2: LGHDT and YNNKEL (reference sequence).

This CDR3 is CASSEWQGGTEAFF. Written as DNA, the CDR3 is TGTGCCAGCAGTGAGTGGCAGGGAGGCACTGAAGCTTTCTTT. The rearrangement links TRBV6-1 to TRBJ1-1, with a possible D match to TRBD1 (5 bases). CDR1 MNHNS and CDR2 SASEGT come from the germline V gene. The V end was cut by 3 bases, the J end by 4 bases, with 12 bases between. This CDR3 region has 14 residues.